These 9 T cell receptor beta chains came from one sample sequenced in a study of blood T cell repertoires in COVID-19. This table comes from immunoSEQ multiplex PCR, and its TCRdb copy is limited to in-frame clones, with some not included. In the table there are more than 150,000 clones, 80% to 85% of which are singletons. Sample: peripheral blood. These receptors all stem from a man aged 18 to 30 with active or convalescent COVID-19.

V is TRBV10-1 and J is TRBJ2-1; D gene ambiguous. CDR1 and CDR2 from the germline V gene are WNHNN and SYGVQD (reference sequence). V lost 4 bases and J 7 bases, leaving 8 bases between the germline ends. This CDR3 contains 12 residues. For the CDR3, the DNA is TGCGCCAGCAGTGTGGGCTTAAATGAGCAGTTCTTC. It encodes CASSVGLNEQFF.

This clone was counted only a few times. V is TRBV5-1 and J is TRBJ2-2; 10 bases line up with TRBD2. Germline V lookup: CDR1 SGHRS, CDR2 YFSETQ. The V and J ends lost 0 bases and 3 bases, in that order; junction bases with no gene match: 5. The CDR3 has 17 residues. DNA of the CDR3: TGCGCCAGCAGCTTGGTGGCTAGCGGGGGTTACACCGGGGAGCTGTTTTTT. It specifies CASSLVASGGYTGELFF. The complete variable domain, with remaining parts taken from reference TRBV5-1 and TRBJ2-2, reads KAGVTQTPRYLIKTRGQQVTLSCSPISGHRSVSWYQQTPGQGLQFLFEYFSETQRNKGNFPGRFSGRQFSNSRSEMNVSTLELGDSALYLCASSLVASGGYTGELFFGEGSRLTVL.

CDR3 DNA: TGTGCCAGCAGCTTGAGGGTGACAGGGGGCTTCAATCAGCCCCAGCATTTT. Translating gives CASSLRVTGGFNQPQHF. The V and J genes are TRBV5-6 and TRBJ1-5, with 10 bases that match TRBD1. Germline CDR1 reads SGHDT; CDR2 reads YYEEEE. CDR3 size: 17 residues. The V and J ends lost 1 base and 3 bases, in that order; junction bases with no gene match: 7.

The genes are TRBV19 and TRBJ2-1, with a possible D match to TRBD2 (6 bases). The CDR3 runs to 14 residues. Germline V gives CDR1 LNHDA, CDR2 SQIVND (reference sequence). V was clipped by 3 bases and J by 3 bases, with 9 bases between them. This chain's CDR3 is CASSMEGIYNEQFF. CDR3 sequence (DNA): TGTGCCAGTAGTATGGAGGGGATCTACAATGAGCAGTTCTTC.

The V call is TRBV5-1, the J call TRBJ1-1; maybe TRBD1 (5 bases). The germline V and J ends were trimmed by 6 bases and 5 bases, with 14 bases remaining between them. The germline CDR1 and CDR2 sequences are SGHRS and YFSETQ. This CDR3 is 13 amino acids long. CDR3 DNA sequence: TGCGCCAGCACGACAGAATGGTCGACTGAAGCTTTCTTT. It translates to CASTTEWSTEAFF. The full variable domain, completed using reference TRBV5-1 and TRBJ1-1, is KAGVTQTPRYLIKTRGQQVTLSCSPISGHRSVSWYQQTPGQGLQFLFEYFSETQRNKGNFPGRFSGRQFSNSRSEMNVSTLELGDSALYLCASTTEWSTEAFFGQGTRLTVV.

The chain uses TRBV5-1 and TRBJ2-4; D perhaps matches TRBD2 (5 bases). Germline V gene lookup returns CDR1 SGHRS and CDR2 YFSETQ. Trimming removed 4 bases from V and 1 base from J, with 12 bases in between. CDR3 length: 15 amino acids. CDR3 sequence (DNA): TGCGCCAGCAGCACCAGGACTTTTGCCAAAAACATTCAGTACTTC. Protein product: CASSTRTFAKNIQYF.

The V call is TRBV11-3, the J call TRBJ2-1; 7 bases line up with TRBD1. Per the germline V gene, CDR1 is SGHNT and CDR2 is YENEEA. The CDR3 is made up of 14 amino acids. J was trimmed by 6 bases and V by 5 bases; bases with no gene match: 7. CDR3 in amino acids: CASSAGTAINEQFF. CDR3 in DNA: TGTGCCAGCAGCGCCGGGACAGCAATCAATGAGCAGTTCTTC.

The J gene is TRBJ1-2, the V gene TRBV6-5, with 7 positions matching TRBD1. CDR3 length equals 15 residues. The germline V gene encodes CDR1 MNHEY and CDR2 SVGAGI. Trimming cost V 7 bases and J 4 bases; bases outside gene matches: 12. The CDR3: CASTLSGGGSYGYTF. CDR3 sequence (DNA): TGTGCCAGCACCCTATCTGGAGGGGGCAGCTATGGCTACACCTTC.

The chain links TRBV6-2 or TRBV6-3 to TRBJ1-3; D gene unclear. The CDR3 runs to 16 residues. V was trimmed by 5 bases and J by 5 bases, leaving 19 bases between them. In germline, CDR1 is MNHEY, CDR2 SVGEGT. In nucleotides, the CDR3 is TGTGCCAGCAGTGCACCCGCTTGGGGAGGAAGAAACACCATATATTTT. Translation gives CASSAPAWGGRNTIYF.